Listed below are T cell receptor beta chains from one sample, sequenced in a study of siplizumab effects on memory and regulatory T cells. This table comes from immunoSEQ multiplex PCR, and its TCRdb copy is limited to in-frame clones, with some not included. Seen here are 90,000 to 120,000 clones, about 91% observed once, and the top ten hold about 2.4%. Sequenced: CD4+ T cells sorted from blood. The source is a human donor in good health. Some clones in this sample may be carry-over from other donors' samples. Each CDR3 is given with its conserved first and last residue. D genes are given only for firm matches. Some rows mark clone size as missing; the rest say once, few, many or name a class of expanded clone.

clone_size: NA
d_call: TRBD1
j_call: TRBJ2-1
v_call: TRBV12-5
cdr3_aa: CASGSGTGTFEQFF
cdr3_nt: TGTGCTAGTGGTTCAGGGACAGGGACTTTTGAGCAGTTCTTC

clone_size: NA
d_call: NA
j_call: TRBJ2-7
v_call: TRBV6-5
cdr3_aa: CASTGGAYEQYF
cdr3_nt: TGTGCCAGCACTGGCGGAGCCTACGAGCAGTACTTC

clone_size: once
d_call: TRBD1
j_call: TRBJ2-7
v_call: TRBV19
cdr3_aa: CASSETGYYEQYF
cdr3_nt: TGTGCCAGTAGTGAGACAGGGTACTACGAGCAGTACTTC

clone_size: few
d_call: NA
j_call: TRBJ1-5
v_call: TRBV19
cdr3_aa: CASSIRDKSSNQPQHF
cdr3_nt: TGTGCCAGTAGTATCCGAGACAAATCGAGCAATCAGCCCCAGCATTTT

clone_size: NA
d_call: NA
j_call: TRBJ1-4
v_call: TRBV19
cdr3_aa: CASSSRGKSEKLFF
cdr3_nt: TGTGCCAGTAGTTCCAGGGGTAAAAGTGAAAAACTGTTTTTT

clone_size: NA
d_call: TRBD2
j_call: TRBJ2-1
v_call: TRBV5-8
cdr3_aa: CASSFSVGDYYKKQFF
cdr3_nt: TGTGCCAGCAGCTTCTCCGTCGGGGACTACTATAAAAAGCAGTTCTTC

clone_size: NA
d_call: TRBD2
j_call: TRBJ2-5
v_call: TRBV7-2
cdr3_aa: CASSFTSGIAETQYF
cdr3_nt: TGTGCCAGCAGCTTTACTAGCGGGATTGCGGAGACCCAGTACTTC

clone_size: NA
d_call: NA
j_call: TRBJ2-1
v_call: TRBV2
cdr3_aa: CASSEGRTNNEQFF
cdr3_nt: TGTGCCAGCAGTGAAGGACGGACAAACAATGAGCAGTTCTTC

clone_size: NA
d_call: NA
j_call: TRBJ2-3
v_call: TRBV6-6
cdr3_aa: CAGGEAGPSTDTQYF
cdr3_nt: TGTGCCGGCGGGGAGGCGGGCCCGAGCACAGATACGCAGTATTTT

clone_size: NA
d_call: NA
j_call: TRBJ2-2
v_call: TRBV19
cdr3_aa: CASSRTVNGELFF
cdr3_nt: TGTGCCAGTAGTAGGACAGTTAACGGGGAGCTGTTTTTT

clone_size: NA
d_call: NA
j_call: TRBJ1-2
v_call: TRBV2
cdr3_aa: CASSPVTNYGYTF
cdr3_nt: TGTGCCAGCAGTCCCGTTACTAACTATGGCTACACCTTC

clone_size: NA
d_call: NA
j_call: TRBJ1-1
v_call: TRBV7-3
cdr3_aa: CASSLAGPNTEAFF
cdr3_nt: TGTGCCAGCAGCTTGGCAGGGCCGAACACTGAAGCTTTCTTT

clone_size: NA
d_call: TRBD1
j_call: TRBJ2-7
v_call: TRBV28
cdr3_aa: CASSWTGTSEQYF
cdr3_nt: TGTGCCAGCAGCTGGACAGGTACCAGCGAGCAGTACTTC

clone_size: NA
d_call: NA
j_call: TRBJ2-7
v_call: TRBV5-1
cdr3_aa: CASSGGNPYEQYF
cdr3_nt: TGCGCCAGCAGCGGGGGTAACCCCTACGAGCAGTACTTC

clone_size: NA
d_call: NA
j_call: TRBJ2-1
v_call: TRBV5-1
cdr3_aa: CASSLGIAVDNEQFF
cdr3_nt: TGCGCCAGCAGCTTGGGGATAGCTGTGGACAATGAGCAGTTCTTC

clone_size: NA
d_call: NA
j_call: TRBJ1-5
v_call: TRBV27
cdr3_aa: CASPSSPTAASVNSNQPQHF
cdr3_nt: TGTGCCAGCCCTAGTTCTCCGACGGCGGCGTCCGTCAATAGCAATCAGCCCCAGCATTTT

clone_size: NA
d_call: NA
j_call: TRBJ1-3
v_call: TRBV19
cdr3_aa: CASSPRQHSGNTIYF
cdr3_nt: TGTGCCAGTAGTCCGAGACAGCACTCTGGAAACACCATATATTTT

clone_size: NA
d_call: NA
j_call: TRBJ1-2
v_call: TRBV2
cdr3_aa: CASSPSGATDGYTF
cdr3_nt: TGTGCCAGCAGTCCCTCCGGGGCGACAGACGGCTACACCTTC

clone_size: NA
d_call: NA
j_call: TRBJ1-2
v_call: TRBV19
cdr3_aa: CASGSFNYGYTF
cdr3_nt: TGTGCCAGTGGAAGTTTTAACTATGGCTACACCTTC

clone_size: NA
d_call: NA
j_call: TRBJ2-3
v_call: TRBV28
cdr3_aa: CASSLGGAQRDTQYF
cdr3_nt: TGTGCCAGCAGTCTGGGGGGCGCGCAGAGAGATACGCAGTATTTT

clone_size: NA
d_call: TRBD2
j_call: TRBJ2-1
v_call: TRBV7-2
cdr3_aa: CASSLRGSGGDNEQFF
cdr3_nt: TGTGCCAGCAGCTTACGCGGTAGCGGGGGAGACAATGAGCAGTTCTTC

clone_size: NA
d_call: NA
j_call: TRBJ2-5
v_call: TRBV27
cdr3_aa: CASSLGYQETQYF
cdr3_nt: TGTGCCAGCAGTTTAGGGTACCAAGAGACCCAGTACTTC

clone_size: NA
d_call: NA
j_call: TRBJ1-2
v_call: TRBV30
cdr3_aa: CAWSVLGDQGYTF
cdr3_nt: TGTGCCTGGAGTGTACTGGGGGATCAAGGCTACACCTTC

clone_size: NA
d_call: NA
j_call: TRBJ2-5
v_call: TRBV7-6
cdr3_aa: CASSLPQETQYF
cdr3_nt: TGTGCCAGCAGCTTACCCCAAGAGACCCAGTACTTC

clone_size: NA
d_call: NA
j_call: TRBJ2-3
v_call: TRBV9
cdr3_aa: CASSTPAGGRTSTDTQYF
cdr3_nt: TGTGCCAGCAGCACCCCCGCCGGGGGCAGAACTAGCACAGATACGCAGTATTTT

clone_size: NA
d_call: NA
j_call: TRBJ1-1
v_call: TRBV5-8
cdr3_aa: CASSLARFAEAFF
cdr3_nt: TGTGCCAGCAGCTTGGCCCGGTTCGCTGAAGCTTTCTTT

clone_size: NA
d_call: TRBD1
j_call: TRBJ2-1
v_call: TRBV11-1
cdr3_aa: CASSQTGQGYNEQFF
cdr3_nt: TGTGCCAGCAGCCAAACGGGACAGGGGTACAATGAGCAGTTCTTC

clone_size: NA
d_call: TRBD1
j_call: TRBJ2-2
v_call: TRBV18
cdr3_aa: CASSPDRSANTGELFF
cdr3_nt: TGTGCCAGCTCCCCGGACAGGTCCGCGAACACCGGGGAGCTGTTTTTT

clone_size: NA
d_call: TRBD2
j_call: TRBJ2-7
v_call: TRBV7-2
cdr3_aa: CASSRPGLAGHEQYF
cdr3_nt: TGTGCCAGCAGTAGACCGGGACTAGCGGGCCACGAGCAGTACTTC

clone_size: NA
d_call: TRBD1
j_call: TRBJ2-3
v_call: TRBV6-5
cdr3_aa: CASIDTGVTDTQYF
cdr3_nt: TGTGCCAGCATCGATACAGGGGTTACAGATACGCAGTATTTT

clone_size: few
d_call: NA
j_call: TRBJ1-3
v_call: TRBV2
cdr3_aa: CASSEEQYSGNTIYF
cdr3_nt: TGTGCCAGCAGTGAAGAGCAGTACTCTGGAAACACCATATATTTT

clone_size: NA
d_call: NA
j_call: TRBJ2-2
v_call: TRBV6-1
cdr3_aa: CASARDDPDTGELFF
cdr3_nt: TGTGCCAGTGCTAGGGACGACCCAGACACCGGGGAGCTGTTTTTT

clone_size: NA
d_call: NA
j_call: TRBJ1-1
v_call: TRBV18
cdr3_aa: CASSPRWDRDTEAFF
cdr3_nt: TGTGCCAGCTCACCCAGGTGGGACCGGGACACTGAAGCTTTCTTT

clone_size: NA
d_call: NA
j_call: TRBJ2-1
v_call: TRBV6-1
cdr3_aa: CASSEAWGLFSYNEQFF
cdr3_nt: TGTGCCAGCAGTGAAGCTTGGGGACTCTTTTCCTACAATGAGCAGTTCTTC

clone_size: NA
d_call: TRBD2
j_call: TRBJ2-1
v_call: TRBV4-1
cdr3_aa: CASSQVPGLAGKNEQFF
cdr3_nt: TGCGCCAGCAGCCAGGTCCCGGGACTAGCGGGGAAAAATGAGCAGTTCTTC

clone_size: once
d_call: NA
j_call: TRBJ1-1
v_call: TRBV5-4
cdr3_aa: CASSLGTRRTEAFF
cdr3_nt: TGTGCCAGCAGCTTGGGGACCCGGAGAACTGAAGCTTTCTTT

clone_size: NA
d_call: NA
j_call: TRBJ1-1
v_call: TRBV5-1
cdr3_aa: CASSLARQMNTEAFF
cdr3_nt: TGCGCCAGCAGCTTGGCCCGACAGATGAACACTGAAGCTTTCTTT

clone_size: NA
d_call: TRBD1
j_call: TRBJ2-5
v_call: TRBV19
cdr3_aa: CASSIDGTGVLETQYF
cdr3_nt: TGTGCCAGTAGTATAGACGGGACAGGGGTCTTAGAGACCCAGTACTTC

clone_size: NA
d_call: NA
j_call: TRBJ2-3
v_call: TRBV6-6
cdr3_aa: CASSYSGLYTDTQYF
cdr3_nt: TGTGCCAGCAGTTACTCAGGGCTATACACAGATACGCAGTATTTT

clone_size: NA
d_call: NA
j_call: TRBJ1-5
v_call: TRBV2
cdr3_aa: CASSEGTANQPQHF
cdr3_nt: TGTGCCAGCAGTGAAGGAACGGCTAATCAGCCCCAGCATTTT

clone_size: NA
d_call: NA
j_call: TRBJ2-2
v_call: TRBV19
cdr3_aa: CASSIFGGRKGPGELFF
cdr3_nt: TGTGCCAGTAGTATCTTCGGGGGGCGAAAAGGACCGGGAGAGCTGTTTTTT

clone_size: NA
d_call: TRBD2
j_call: TRBJ2-7
v_call: TRBV2
cdr3_aa: CASSPGLAGGSEQYF
cdr3_nt: TGTGCCAGCAGTCCTGGACTAGCGGGAGGCTCCGAGCAGTACTTC